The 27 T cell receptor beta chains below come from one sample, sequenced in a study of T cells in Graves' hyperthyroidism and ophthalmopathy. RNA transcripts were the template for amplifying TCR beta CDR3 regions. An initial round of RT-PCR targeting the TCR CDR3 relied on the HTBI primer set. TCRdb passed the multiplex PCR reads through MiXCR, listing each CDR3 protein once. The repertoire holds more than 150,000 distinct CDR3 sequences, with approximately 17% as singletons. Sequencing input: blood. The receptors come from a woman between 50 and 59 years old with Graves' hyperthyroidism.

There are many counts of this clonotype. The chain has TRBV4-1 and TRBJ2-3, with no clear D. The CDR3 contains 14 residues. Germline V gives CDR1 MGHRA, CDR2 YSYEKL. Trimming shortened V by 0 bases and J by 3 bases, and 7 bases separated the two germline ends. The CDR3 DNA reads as TGCGCCAGCAGCCAAGATCAGACGACAGATACGCAGTATTTT. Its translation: CASSQDQTTDTQYF.

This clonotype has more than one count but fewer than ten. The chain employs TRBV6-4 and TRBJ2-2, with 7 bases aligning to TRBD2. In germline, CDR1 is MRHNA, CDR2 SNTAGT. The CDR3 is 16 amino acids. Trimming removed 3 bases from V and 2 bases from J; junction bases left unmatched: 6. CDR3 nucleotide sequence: TGTGCCAGCAGTGAAGAGGCGGGGGTTAACACCGGGGAGCTGTTTTTT. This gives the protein CASSEEAGVNTGELFF.

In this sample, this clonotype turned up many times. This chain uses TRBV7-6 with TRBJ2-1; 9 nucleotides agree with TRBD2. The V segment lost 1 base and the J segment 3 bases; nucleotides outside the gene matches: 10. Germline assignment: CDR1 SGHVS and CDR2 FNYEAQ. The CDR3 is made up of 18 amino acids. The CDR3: CASSLDPGGGAVYNEQFF. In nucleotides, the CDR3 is TGTGCCAGCAGCTTAGACCCAGGCGGGGGGGCCGTCTACAATGAGCAGTTCTTC.

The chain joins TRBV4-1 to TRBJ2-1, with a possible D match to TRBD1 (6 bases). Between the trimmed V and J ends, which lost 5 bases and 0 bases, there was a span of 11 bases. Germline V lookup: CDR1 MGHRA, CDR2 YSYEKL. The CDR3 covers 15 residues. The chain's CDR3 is CASSTRDNSYNEQFF. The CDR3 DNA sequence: TGCGCCAGCAGCACCCGGGACAACTCCTACAATGAGCAGTTCTTC.

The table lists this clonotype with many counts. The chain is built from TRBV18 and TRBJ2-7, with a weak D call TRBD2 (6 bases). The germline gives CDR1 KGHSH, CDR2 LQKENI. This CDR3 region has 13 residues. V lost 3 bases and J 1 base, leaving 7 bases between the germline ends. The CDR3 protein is CASSPGLSYEQYF. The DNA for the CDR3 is TGTGCCAGCTCACCGGGACTTTCCTACGAGCAGTACTTC.

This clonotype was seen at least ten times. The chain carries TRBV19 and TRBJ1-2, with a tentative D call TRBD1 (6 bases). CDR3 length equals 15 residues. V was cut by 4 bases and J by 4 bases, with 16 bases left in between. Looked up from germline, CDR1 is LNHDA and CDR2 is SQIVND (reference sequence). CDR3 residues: CASSKGWTASYGYTF. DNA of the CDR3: TGTGCCAGTAGTAAAGGTTGGACAGCGAGCTATGGCTACACCTTC.

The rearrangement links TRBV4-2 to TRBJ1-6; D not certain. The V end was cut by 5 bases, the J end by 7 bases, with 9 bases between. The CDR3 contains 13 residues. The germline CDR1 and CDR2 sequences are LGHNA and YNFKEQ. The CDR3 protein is CASSGQKNSPLHF. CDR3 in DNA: TGTGCCAGCAGCGGTCAGAAAAATTCACCCCTCCACTTT.

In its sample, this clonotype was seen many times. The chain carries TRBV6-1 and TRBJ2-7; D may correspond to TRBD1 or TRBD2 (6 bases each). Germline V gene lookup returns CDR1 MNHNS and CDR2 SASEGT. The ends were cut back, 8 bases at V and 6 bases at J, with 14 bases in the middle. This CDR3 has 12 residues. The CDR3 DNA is TGTGCCAGCGGCGGGACAACCCTCGAGCAGTACTTC. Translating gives CASGGTTLEQYF.

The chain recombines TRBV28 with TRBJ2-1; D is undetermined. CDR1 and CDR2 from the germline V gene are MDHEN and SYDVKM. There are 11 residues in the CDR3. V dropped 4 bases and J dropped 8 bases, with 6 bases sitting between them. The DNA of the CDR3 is TGTGCCAGCAGTTCCCTCCATGAGCAGTTCTTC. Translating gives CASSSLHEQFF.

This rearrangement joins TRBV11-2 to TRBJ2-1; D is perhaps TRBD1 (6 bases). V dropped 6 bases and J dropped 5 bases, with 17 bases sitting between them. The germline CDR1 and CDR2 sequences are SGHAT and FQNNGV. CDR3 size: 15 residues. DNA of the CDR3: TGTGCCAGCAGTTTAACCAGGGGAAAAAACAATGAGCAGTTCTTC. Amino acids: CASSLTRGKNNEQFF.

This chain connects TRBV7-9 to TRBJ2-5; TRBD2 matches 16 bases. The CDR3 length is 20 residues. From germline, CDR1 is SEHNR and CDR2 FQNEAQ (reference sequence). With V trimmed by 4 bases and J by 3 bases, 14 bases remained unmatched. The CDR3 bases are TGTGCCAGCAGCTCACCCTACGGGACTAGCGGGAGGGCCCGCGAAGAGACCCAGTACTTC. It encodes CASSSPYGTSGRAREETQYF.

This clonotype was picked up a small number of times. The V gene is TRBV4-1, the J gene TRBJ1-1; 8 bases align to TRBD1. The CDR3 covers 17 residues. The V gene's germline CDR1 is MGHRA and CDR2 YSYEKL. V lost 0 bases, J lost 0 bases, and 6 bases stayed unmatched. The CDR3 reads CASSQEGTGRLNTEAFF. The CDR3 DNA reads TGCGCCAGCAGCCAAGAGGGGACAGGCCGTTTGAACACTGAAGCTTTCTTT.

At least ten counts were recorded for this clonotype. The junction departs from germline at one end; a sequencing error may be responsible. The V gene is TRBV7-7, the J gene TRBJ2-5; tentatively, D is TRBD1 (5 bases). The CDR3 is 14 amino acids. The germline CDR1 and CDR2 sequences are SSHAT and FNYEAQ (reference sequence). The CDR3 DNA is TGTGCTAGCAGCCACTACAGGACCCAAGAGACCCAGTACTTC. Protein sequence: CASSHYRTQETQYF. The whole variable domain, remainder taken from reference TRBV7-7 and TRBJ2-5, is GAGVSQSPRYKVTKRGQDVTLRCDPISSHATLYWYQQALGQGPEFLTYFNYEAQPDKSGLPSDRFSAERPEGSISTLTIQRTEQRDSAMYRCASSHYRTQETQYFGPGTRLLVL.

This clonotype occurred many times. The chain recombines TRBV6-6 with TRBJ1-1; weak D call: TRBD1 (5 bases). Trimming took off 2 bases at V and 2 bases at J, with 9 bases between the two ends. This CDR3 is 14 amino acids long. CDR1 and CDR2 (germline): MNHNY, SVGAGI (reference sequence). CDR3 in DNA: TGTGCCAGCAGTTACACCCGGGACAACACTGAAGCTTTCTTT. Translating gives CASSYTRDNTEAFF.

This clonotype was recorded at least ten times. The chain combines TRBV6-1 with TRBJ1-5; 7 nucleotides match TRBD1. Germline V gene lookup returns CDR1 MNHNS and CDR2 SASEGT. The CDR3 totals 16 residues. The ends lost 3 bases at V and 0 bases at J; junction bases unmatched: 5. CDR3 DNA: TGTGCCAGCAGTGATGGGACAGTCTATAGCAATCAGCCCCAGCATTTT. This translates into CASSDGTVYSNQPQHF.

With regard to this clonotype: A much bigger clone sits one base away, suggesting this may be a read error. The CDR3 region has the DNA TGTGCCAGCAGCTCCACCGGGGGGCTTGACTATGGCCACACCTTC. Protein sequence: CASSSTGGLDYGHTF. The rearrangement links TRBV7-2 to TRBJ1-2; tentatively, D is TRBD1 (6 bases). The germline V gene has CDR1 SGHTA and CDR2 FQGNSA. The CDR3 covers 15 residues.

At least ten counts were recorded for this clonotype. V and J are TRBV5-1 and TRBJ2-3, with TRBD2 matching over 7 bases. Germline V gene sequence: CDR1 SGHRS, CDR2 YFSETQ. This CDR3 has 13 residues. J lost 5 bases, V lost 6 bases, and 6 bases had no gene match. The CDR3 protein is CASTRGDGDTQYF. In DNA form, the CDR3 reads TGCGCCAGCACCCGGGGGGATGGAGATACGCAGTATTTT.

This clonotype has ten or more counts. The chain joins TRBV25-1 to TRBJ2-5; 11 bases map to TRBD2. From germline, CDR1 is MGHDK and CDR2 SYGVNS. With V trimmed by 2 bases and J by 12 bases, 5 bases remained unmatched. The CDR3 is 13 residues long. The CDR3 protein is CASSELAGGLKYF. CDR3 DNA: TGTGCCAGCAGTGAACTAGCGGGGGGCCTTAAGTACTTC.

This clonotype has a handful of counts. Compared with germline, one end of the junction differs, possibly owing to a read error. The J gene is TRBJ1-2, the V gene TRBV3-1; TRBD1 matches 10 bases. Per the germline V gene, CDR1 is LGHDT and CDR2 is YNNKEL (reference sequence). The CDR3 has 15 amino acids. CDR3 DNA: TGTACCAGCAGCCAAGTGACAGGGGGCCGGCATGGCTACACCTTC. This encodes CTSSQVTGGRHGYTF. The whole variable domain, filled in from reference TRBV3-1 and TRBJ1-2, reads DTAVSQTPKYLVTQMGNDKSIKCEQNLGHDTMYWYKQDSKKFLKIMFSYNNKELIINETVPNRFSPKSPDKAHLNLHINSLELGDSAVYFCTSSQVTGGRHGYTFGSGTRLTVV.

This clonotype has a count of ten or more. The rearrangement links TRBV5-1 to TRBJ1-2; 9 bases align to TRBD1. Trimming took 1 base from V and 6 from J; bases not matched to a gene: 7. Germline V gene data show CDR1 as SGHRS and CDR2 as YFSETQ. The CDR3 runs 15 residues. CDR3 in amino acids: CASSLTGGGSHGYTF. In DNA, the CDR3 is TGCGCCAGCAGCTTGACAGGGGGCGGTTCCCATGGCTACACCTTC. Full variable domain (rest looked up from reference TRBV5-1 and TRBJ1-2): KAGVTQTPRYLIKTRGQQVTLSCSPISGHRSVSWYQQTPGQGLQFLFEYFSETQRNKGNFPGRFSGRQFSNSRSEMNVSTLELGDSALYLCASSLTGGGSHGYTFGSGTRLTVV.

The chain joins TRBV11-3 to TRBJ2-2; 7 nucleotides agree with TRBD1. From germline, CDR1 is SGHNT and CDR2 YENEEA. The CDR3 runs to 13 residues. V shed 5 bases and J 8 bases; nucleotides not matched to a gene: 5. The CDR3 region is CASSPDREGELFF. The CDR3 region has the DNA TGTGCCAGCAGCCCCGACAGGGAGGGGGAGCTGTTTTTT.

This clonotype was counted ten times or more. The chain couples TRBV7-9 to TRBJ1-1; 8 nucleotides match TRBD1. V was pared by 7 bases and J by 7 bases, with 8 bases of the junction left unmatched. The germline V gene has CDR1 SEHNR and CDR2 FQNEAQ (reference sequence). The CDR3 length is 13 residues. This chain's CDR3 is CASNFDRGDEAFF. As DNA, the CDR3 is TGTGCCAGCAACTTCGACAGGGGAGATGAAGCTTTCTTT.

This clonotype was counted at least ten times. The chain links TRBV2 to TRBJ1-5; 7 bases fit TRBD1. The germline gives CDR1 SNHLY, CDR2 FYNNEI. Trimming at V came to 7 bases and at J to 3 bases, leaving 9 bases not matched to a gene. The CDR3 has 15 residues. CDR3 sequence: CASMYETGFNQPQHF. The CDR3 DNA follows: TGTGCCAGCATGTATGAGACAGGGTTCAATCAGCCCCAGCATTTT.

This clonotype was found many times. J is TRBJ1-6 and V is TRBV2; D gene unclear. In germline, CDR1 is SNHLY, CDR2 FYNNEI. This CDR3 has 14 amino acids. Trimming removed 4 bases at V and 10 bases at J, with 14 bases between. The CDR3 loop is CASSGESRRSPLHF. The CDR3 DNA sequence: TGTGCCAGCAGTGGGGAGTCGCGGCGGTCACCCCTCCACTTT.

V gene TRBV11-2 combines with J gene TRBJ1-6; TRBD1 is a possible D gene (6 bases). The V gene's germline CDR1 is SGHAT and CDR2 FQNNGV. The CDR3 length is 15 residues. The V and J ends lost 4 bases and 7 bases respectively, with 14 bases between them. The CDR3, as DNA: TGTGCCAGCAGCTCCGGGACAAGAGAAAATTCACCCCTCCACTTT. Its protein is CASSSGTRENSPLHF.

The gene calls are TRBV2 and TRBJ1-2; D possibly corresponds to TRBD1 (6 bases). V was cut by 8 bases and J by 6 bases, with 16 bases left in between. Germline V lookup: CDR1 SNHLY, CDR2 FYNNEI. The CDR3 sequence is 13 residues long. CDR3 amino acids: CASGWGGRDGYTF. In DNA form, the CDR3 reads TGTGCCAGCGGATGGGGGGGCAGAGATGGCTACACCTTC.

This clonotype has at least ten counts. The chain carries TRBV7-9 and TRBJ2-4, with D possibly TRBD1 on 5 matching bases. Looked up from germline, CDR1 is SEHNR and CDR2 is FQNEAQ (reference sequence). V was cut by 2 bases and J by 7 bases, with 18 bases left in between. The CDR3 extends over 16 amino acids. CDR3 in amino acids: CASSLWAGKRYNIQYF. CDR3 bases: TGTGCCAGCAGCTTATGGGCAGGGAAGAGGTACAACATTCAGTACTTC.